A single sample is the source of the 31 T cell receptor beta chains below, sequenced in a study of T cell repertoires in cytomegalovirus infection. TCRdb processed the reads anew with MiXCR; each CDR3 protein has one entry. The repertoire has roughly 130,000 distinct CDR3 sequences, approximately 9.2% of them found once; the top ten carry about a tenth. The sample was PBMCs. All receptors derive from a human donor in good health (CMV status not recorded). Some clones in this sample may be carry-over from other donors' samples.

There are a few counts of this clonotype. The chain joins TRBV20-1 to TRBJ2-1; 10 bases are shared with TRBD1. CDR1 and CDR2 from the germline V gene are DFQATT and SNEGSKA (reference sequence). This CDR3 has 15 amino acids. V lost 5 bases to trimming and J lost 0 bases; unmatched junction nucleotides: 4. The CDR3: CSARRTGGSYNEQFF. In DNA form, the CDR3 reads TGCAGTGCTCGGAGGACAGGGGGCTCCTACAATGAGCAGTTCTTC.

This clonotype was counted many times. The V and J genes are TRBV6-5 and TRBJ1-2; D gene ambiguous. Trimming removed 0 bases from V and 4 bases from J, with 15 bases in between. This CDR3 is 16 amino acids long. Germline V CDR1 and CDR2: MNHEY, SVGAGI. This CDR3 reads CASSYSSGQLFYGYTF. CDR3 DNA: TGTGCCAGCAGTTACTCGAGCGGGCAGCTCTTCTATGGCTACACCTTC.

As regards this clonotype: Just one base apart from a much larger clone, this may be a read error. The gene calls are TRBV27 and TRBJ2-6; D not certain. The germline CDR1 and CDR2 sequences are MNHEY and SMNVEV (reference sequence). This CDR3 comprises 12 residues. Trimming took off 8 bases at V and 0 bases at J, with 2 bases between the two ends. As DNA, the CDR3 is TGTGCCAGCGGCTCTGGGGCCAACGTCCTGACTTTC. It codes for CASGSGANVLTF. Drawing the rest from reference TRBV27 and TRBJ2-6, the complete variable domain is EAQVTQNPRYLITVTGKKLTVTCSQNMNHEYMSWYRQDPGLGLRQIYYSMNVEVTDKGDVPEGYKVSRKEKRNFPLILESPSPNQTSLYFCASGSGANVLTFGAGSRLTVL.

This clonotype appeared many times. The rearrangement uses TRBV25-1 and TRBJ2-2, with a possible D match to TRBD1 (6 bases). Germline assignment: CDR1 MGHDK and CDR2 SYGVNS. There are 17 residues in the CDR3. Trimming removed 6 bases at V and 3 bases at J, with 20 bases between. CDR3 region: CASSPEIGTLYTGELFF. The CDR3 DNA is TGTGCCAGCAGCCCTGAGATCGGGACACTTTACACCGGGGAGCTGTTTTTT.

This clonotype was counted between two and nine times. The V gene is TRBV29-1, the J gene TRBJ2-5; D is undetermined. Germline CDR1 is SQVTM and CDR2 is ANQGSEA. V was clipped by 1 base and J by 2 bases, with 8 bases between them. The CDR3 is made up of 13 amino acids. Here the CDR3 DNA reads TGCAGCGTTGAAGTAGTCGTACAAGAGACCCAGTACTTC. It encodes CSVEVVVQETQYF.

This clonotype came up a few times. CDR3 sequence: CASSYSGTGNQETQYF. The CDR3 DNA is TGTGCCAGCAGTTACTCCGGGACAGGGAACCAAGAGACCCAGTACTTC. This chain joins TRBV6-2 or TRBV6-3 and TRBJ2-5; 9 bases match TRBD1. V trimming: 0 bases; J trimming: 0 bases; junction bases outside the gene matches: 2. The CDR3 spans 16 residues. The germline V gene encodes CDR1 MNHEY and CDR2 SVGEGT.

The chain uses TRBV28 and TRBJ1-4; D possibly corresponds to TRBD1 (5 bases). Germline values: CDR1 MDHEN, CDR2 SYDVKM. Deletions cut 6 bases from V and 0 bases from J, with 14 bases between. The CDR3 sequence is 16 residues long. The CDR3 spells CASSLRRGATNEKLFF. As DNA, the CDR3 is TGTGCCAGCAGCCTGAGAAGGGGTGCAACTAATGAAAAACTGTTTTTT.

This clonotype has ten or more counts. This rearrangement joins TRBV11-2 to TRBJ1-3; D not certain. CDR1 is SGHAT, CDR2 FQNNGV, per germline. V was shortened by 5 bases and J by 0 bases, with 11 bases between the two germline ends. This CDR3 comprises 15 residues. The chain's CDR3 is CASSPFGDSGNTIYF. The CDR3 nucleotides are TGTGCCAGCAGCCCGTTTGGGGACTCTGGAAACACCATATATTTT. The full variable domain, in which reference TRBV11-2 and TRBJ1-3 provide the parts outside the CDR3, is EAGVAQSPRYKIIEKRQSVAFWCNPISGHATLYWYQQILGQGPKLLIQFQNNGVVDDSQLPKDRFSAERLKGVDSTLKIQPAKLEDSAVYLCASSPFGDSGNTIYFGEGSWLTVV.

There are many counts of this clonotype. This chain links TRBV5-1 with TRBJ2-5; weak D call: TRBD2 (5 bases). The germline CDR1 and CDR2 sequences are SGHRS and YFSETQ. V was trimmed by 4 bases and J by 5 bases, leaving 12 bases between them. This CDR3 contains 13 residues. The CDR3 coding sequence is TGCGCCAGCAGCATGTCTAGCATGGAGACCCAGTACTTC. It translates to CASSMSSMETQYF.

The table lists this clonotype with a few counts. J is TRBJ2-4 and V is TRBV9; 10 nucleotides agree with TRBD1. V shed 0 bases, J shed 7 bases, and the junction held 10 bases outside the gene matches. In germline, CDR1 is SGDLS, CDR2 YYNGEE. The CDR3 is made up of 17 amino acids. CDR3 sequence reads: CASSVASIRDRGNIQYF. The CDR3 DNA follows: TGTGCCAGCAGCGTAGCTTCCATCCGGGACAGGGGCAACATTCAGTACTTC.

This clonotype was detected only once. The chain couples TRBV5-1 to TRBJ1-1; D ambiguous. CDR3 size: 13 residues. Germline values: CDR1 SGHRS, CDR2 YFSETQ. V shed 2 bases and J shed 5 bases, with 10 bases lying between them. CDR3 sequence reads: CASSLPGKTEAFF. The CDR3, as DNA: TGCGCCAGCAGCTTACCCGGGAAGACTGAAGCTTTCTTT.

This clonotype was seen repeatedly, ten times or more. The CDR3 loop is CASSTVLGTRGSSNQPQHF. CDR3 DNA sequence: TGTGCCAGCAGTACCGTCTTGGGGACGCGGGGTTCGAGCAATCAGCCCCAGCATTTT. The chain employs TRBV6-6 and TRBJ1-5; possibly TRBD1 for D (5 bases). The CDR3 runs 19 residues. CDR1 is MNHNY, CDR2 SVGAGI, per germline (reference sequence). Deletions cut 5 bases from V and 1 base from J, with 24 bases between.

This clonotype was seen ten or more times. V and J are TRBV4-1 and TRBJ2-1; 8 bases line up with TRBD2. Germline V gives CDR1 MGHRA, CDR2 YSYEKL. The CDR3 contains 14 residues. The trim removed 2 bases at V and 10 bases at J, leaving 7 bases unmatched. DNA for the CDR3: TGCGCCAGCAGCCAAACGGGAGGGGCCGGGGAGCAGTTCTTC. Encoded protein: CASSQTGGAGEQFF.

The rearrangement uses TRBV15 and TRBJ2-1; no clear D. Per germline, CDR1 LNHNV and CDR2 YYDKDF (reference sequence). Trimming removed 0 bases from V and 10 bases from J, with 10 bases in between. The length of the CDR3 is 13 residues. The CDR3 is CATSRDYFSEQFF. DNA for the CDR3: TGTGCCACCAGCAGAGATTATTTTAGCGAGCAGTTCTTC.

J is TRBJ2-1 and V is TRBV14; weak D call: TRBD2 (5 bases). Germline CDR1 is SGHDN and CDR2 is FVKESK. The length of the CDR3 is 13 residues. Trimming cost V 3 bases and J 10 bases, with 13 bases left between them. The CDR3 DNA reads TGTGCCAGCAGCCAGGGTCTAGCCGGAGAGCAGTTCTTC. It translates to CASSQGLAGEQFF.

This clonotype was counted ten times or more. As DNA, the CDR3 is TGTGCCAGCAGCTTAGTCCCGGGACAGGGGGCTAAAAGTGAGCAGTTCTTC. It translates to CASSLVPGQGAKSEQFF. The chain employs TRBV7-7 and TRBJ2-1; 12 bases are a match to TRBD1. This CDR3 has 17 residues. Germline CDR1 SSHAT, CDR2 FNYEAQ (reference sequence). The V gene end was trimmed by 1 base and the J gene end by 9 bases; junction bases not matched to a gene: 10.

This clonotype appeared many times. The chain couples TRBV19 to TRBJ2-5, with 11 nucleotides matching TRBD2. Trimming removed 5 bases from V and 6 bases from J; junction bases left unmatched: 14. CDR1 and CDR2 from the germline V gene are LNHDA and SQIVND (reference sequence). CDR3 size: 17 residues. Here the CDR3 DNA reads TGTGCCAGTAGTGCCCTACCCCCAGGGACTAGCGGAAAGACCCAGTACTTC. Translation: CASSALPPGTSGKTQYF.

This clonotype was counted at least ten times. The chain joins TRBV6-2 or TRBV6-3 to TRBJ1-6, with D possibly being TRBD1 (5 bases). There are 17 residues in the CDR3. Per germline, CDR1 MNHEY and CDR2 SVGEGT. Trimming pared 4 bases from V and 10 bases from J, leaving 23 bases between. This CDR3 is CASSSNDPGLLKSPLHF. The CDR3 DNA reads TGTGCCAGCAGTTCGAACGACCCGGGACTACTAAAGTCACCCCTCCACTTT.

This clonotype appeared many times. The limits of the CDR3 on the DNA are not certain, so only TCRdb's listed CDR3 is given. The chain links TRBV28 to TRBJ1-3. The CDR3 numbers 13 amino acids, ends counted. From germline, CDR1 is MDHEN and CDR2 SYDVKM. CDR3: CASSFGPGNTIYF.

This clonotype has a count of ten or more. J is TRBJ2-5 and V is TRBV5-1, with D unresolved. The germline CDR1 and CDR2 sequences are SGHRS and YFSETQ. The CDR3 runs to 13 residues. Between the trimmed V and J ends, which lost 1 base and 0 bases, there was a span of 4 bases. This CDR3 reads CASSLRNQETQYF. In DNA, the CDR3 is TGCGCCAGCAGCTTGAGGAACCAAGAGACCCAGTACTTC.

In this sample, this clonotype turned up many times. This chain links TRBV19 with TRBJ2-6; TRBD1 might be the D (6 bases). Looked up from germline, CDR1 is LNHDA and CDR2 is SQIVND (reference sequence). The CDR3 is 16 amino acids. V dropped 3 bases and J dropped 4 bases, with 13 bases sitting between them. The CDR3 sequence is CASSIAGAAGANVLTF. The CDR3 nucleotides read TGTGCCAGTAGTATTGCAGGGGCGGCCGGGGCCAACGTCCTGACTTTC. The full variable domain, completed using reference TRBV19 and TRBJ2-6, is DGGITQSPKYLFRKEGQNVTLSCEQNLNHDAMYWYRQDPGQGLRLIYYSQIVNDFQKGDIAEGYSVSREKKESFPLTVTSAQKNPTAFYLCASSIAGAAGANVLTFGAGSRLTVL.

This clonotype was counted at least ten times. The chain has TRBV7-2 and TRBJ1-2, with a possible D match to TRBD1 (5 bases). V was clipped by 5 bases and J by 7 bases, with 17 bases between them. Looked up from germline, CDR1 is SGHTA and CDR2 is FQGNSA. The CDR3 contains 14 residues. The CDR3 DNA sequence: TGTGCCAGCAGCCTGAAACAGGTGATGGTTGGCTACACCTTC. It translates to CASSLKQVMVGYTF.

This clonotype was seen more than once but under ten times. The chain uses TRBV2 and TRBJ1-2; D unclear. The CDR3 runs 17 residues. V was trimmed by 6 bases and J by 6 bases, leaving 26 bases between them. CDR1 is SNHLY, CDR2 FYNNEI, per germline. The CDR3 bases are TGTGCCAGCAGACCCCCCCCGGGTTCAGAATCCCCAAATGGCTACACCTTC. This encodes CASRPPPGSESPNGYTF.

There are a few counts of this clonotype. The CDR3 is CASSRGGENTEAFF. CDR3 nucleotide sequence: TGTGCCAGTAGTAGGGGAGGCGAGAATACTGAAGCTTTCTTT. The chain combines TRBV19 with TRBJ1-1; D gene ambiguous. Germline V gene lookup returns CDR1 LNHDA and CDR2 SQIVND (reference sequence). Trimming removed 4 bases from V and 5 bases from J, with 14 bases in between. The length of the CDR3 is 14 residues. Using reference TRBV19 and TRBJ1-1 for the parts outside the CDR3, the full variable domain is DGGITQSPKYLFRKEGQNVTLSCEQNLNHDAMYWYRQDPGQGLRLIYYSQIVNDFQKGDIAEGYSVSREKKESFPLTVTSAQKNPTAFYLCASSRGGENTEAFFGQGTRLTVV.

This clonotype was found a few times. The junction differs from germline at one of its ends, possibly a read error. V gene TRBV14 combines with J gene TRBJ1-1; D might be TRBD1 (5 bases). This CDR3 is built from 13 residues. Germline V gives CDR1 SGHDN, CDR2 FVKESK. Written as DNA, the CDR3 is TGTGCCAGCAGCCAGGTTATTGCGGGACGGCGGGACTTT. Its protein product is CASSQVIAGRRDF.

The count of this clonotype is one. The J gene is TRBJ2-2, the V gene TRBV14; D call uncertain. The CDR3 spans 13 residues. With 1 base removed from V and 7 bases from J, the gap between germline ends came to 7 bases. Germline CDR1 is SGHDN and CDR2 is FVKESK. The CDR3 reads CASSQGSGGELFF. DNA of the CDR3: TGTGCCAGCAGCCAAGGTTCGGGCGGGGAGCTGTTTTTT.

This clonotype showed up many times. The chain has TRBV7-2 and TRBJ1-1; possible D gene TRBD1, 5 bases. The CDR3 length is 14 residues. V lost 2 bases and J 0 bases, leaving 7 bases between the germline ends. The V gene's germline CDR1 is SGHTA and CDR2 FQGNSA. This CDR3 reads CASSLQGLNTEAFF. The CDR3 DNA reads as TGTGCCAGCAGCTTACAGGGATTGAACACTGAAGCTTTCTTT.

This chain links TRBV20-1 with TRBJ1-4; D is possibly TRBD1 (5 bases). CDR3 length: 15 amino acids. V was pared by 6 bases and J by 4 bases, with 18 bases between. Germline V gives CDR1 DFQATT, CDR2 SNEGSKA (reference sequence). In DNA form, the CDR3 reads TGCAGTGCGAGACAAGGGTCGGGGGGTAATGAAAAACTGTTTTTT. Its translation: CSARQGSGGNEKLFF.

The CDR3 loop is CASSVDVGSGNSPLHF. The CDR3, as DNA: TGTGCCAGCAGCGTGGACGTTGGATCGGGGAATTCACCCCTCCACTTT. V and J are TRBV9 and TRBJ1-6; D unresolved. The germline CDR1 and CDR2 sequences are SGDLS and YYNGEE. This CDR3 contains 16 residues. Trimming removed 2 bases at V and 7 bases at J, with 16 bases between.

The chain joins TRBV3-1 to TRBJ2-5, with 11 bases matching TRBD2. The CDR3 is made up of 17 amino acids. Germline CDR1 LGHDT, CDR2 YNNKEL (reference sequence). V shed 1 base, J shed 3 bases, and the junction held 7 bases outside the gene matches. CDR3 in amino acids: CASSQGASGGRKETQYF. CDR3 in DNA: TGTGCCAGCAGCCAAGGGGCTAGCGGGGGGCGCAAAGAGACCCAGTACTTC.

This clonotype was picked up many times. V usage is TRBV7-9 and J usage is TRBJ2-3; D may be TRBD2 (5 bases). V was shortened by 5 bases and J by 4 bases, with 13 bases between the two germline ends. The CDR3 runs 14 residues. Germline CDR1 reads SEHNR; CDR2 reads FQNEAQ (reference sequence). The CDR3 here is CASSRGPEADTQYF. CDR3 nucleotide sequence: TGTGCCAGCAGCCGGGGTCCCGAGGCAGATACGCAGTATTTT.